This entry is about one T cell receptor (beta chain). Its antigen is not identified. This sample is part of a study of beta chain features in type 1 diabetes. Study conclusions and caveats: For TCRB rearrangement, an influence of HLA type remained unresolved here. When VDJ junctions were examined, type 1 diabetes patients showed fewer insertions and more deletions. Shorter TCRB CDR3s, moderately but significantly so, marked every one of the four CD4+ subsets in Type 1 diabetes patients.

Expressed TCRB transcripts were sequenced, since all the RNA that had been isolated was reverse transcribed. The repertoire was sequenced with immunoSEQ multiplex PCR; TCRdb's copy has only in-frame clones and lacks some. The sample lists more than 95,000 clones, 17% occurring once. The TCR sequence derives from a man aged 18 to 30 with type 1 diabetes. The specimen sequenced was central memory CD4+ T cells from blood.

The CDR3 nucleotides are TGTGCCAGCAGCCAAGAAACAGGCCCCTACTATGGCTACACCTTC. It is translated as CASSQETGPYYGYTF. V and J are TRBV4-2 and TRBJ1-2; TRBD1 is a possible D gene (5 bases). The V end lost 0 bases, the J end lost 3 bases, and 11 bases lay between the germline ends. This CDR3 is 15 amino acids long. Germline-derived CDR1 and CDR2 are LGHNA and YNFKEQ.